These 29 T cell receptor beta chains came from one sample sequenced in a study of T cells in Graves' hyperthyroidism and ophthalmopathy. RNA transcripts served as the template for amplifying TCR beta CDR3 regions. HTBI primers drove first-round RT-PCR of the TCR CDR3. MiXCR was run by TCRdb on the multiplex PCR reads, yielding one entry per CDR3 protein. Of under 550,000 distinct CDR3 sequences in the sample, 15% to 20% are singletons; the top ten hold roughly 47%. The material sequenced was blood. Receptors originate from a man aged 35-49 years with Graves' ophthalmopathy.

This clonotype was seen many times. The chain has TRBV6-1 and TRBJ1-1; 8 nucleotides align to TRBD1. This CDR3 is built from 14 residues. Trimming cost V 5 bases and J 3 bases; bases outside gene matches: 5. Germline lookup yields CDR1 MNHNS and CDR2 SASEGT. CDR3 amino acids: CASSPGGAYTEAFF. The CDR3 DNA reads as TGTGCCAGCAGTCCAGGGGGCGCGTACACTGAAGCTTTCTTT.

This clonotype showed up many times. The chain has TRBV20-1 and TRBJ2-5; D tentatively fits TRBD1 or TRBD2 (5 bases each). In germline, CDR1 is DFQATT, CDR2 SNEGSKA (reference sequence). Trimming took 6 bases from V and 3 from J, leaving 14 bases between them. The CDR3 length is 13 residues. The CDR3 nucleotides read TGCAGTGCGCCGGGACCGCTAGAAGAGACCCAGTACTTC. Its protein product is CSAPGPLEETQYF.

This clonotype was counted at least ten times. V usage is TRBV28 and J usage is TRBJ2-1, with TRBD2 matching 14 bases. CDR3 size: 16 residues. V dropped 3 bases and J dropped 4; count of bases not matched to a gene: 2. Germline V lookup: CDR1 MDHEN, CDR2 SYDVKM. CDR3 residues: CASSFGLAGGYNEQFF. CDR3 nucleotides: TGTGCCAGCAGTTTTGGACTAGCGGGAGGATACAATGAGCAGTTCTTC.

The V call is TRBV5-1, the J call TRBJ2-2, with D maybe TRBD2 (6 bases). The germline V gene has CDR1 SGHRS and CDR2 YFSETQ. The CDR3 has 16 residues. V lost 4 bases and J lost 4, with 17 bases in between. DNA for the CDR3: TGCGCCAGCAGCCCGCGGGACTCCCCTTTCACCGGGGAGCTGTTTTTT. Translated: CASSPRDSPFTGELFF.

This clonotype showed up many times. The chain couples TRBV18 to TRBJ1-5, with unresolved D. V was shortened by 4 bases and J by 3 bases, with 7 bases between the two germline ends. In germline, CDR1 is KGHSH, CDR2 LQKENI. There are 13 residues in the CDR3. CDR3 sequence: CASSLAFNQPQHF. The CDR3 DNA is TGTGCCAGCTCACTCGCCTTCAATCAGCCCCAGCATTTT.

This clonotype occurred a few times. V usage is TRBV7-2 and J usage is TRBJ2-1; 9 bases line up with TRBD2. After removal of 0 bases from V and 6 bases from J, the junction contained 3 bases not matched to a gene. Germline loops: CDR1 SGHTA, CDR2 FQGNSA. The CDR3 has 15 residues. CDR3 loop: CASSLARGRGNEQFF. CDR3 DNA sequence: TGTGCCAGCAGCTTAGCTCGCGGGAGGGGCAATGAGCAGTTCTTC.

This clonotype showed up just a few times. This chain links TRBV7-6 with TRBJ2-1, with 13 bases matching TRBD2. CDR3 length: 17 amino acids. Per germline, CDR1 SGHVS and CDR2 FNYEAQ. Trimming took 4 bases from V and 1 from J; bases not matched to a gene: 4. This chain's CDR3 is CASSSTSGGASYNEQFF. CDR3 nucleotides: TGTGCCAGCAGCTCCACTAGCGGGGGGGCGTCCTACAATGAGCAGTTCTTC.

The chain recombines TRBV29-1 with TRBJ1-5; D possibly corresponds to TRBD1 (5 bases). This CDR3 spans 14 amino acids. The germline V gene has CDR1 SQVTM and CDR2 ANQGSEA. V gave up 4 bases and J gave up 4 bases, with 14 bases separating them. The CDR3 DNA follows: TGCAGCGTTGGAGACAGCTTTGGGAATCAGCCCCAGCATTTT. This codes for CSVGDSFGNQPQHF.

This sequence joins TRBV20-1 and TRBJ2-4, with a tentative D call TRBD1 (6 bases). The germline CDR1 and CDR2 sequences are DFQATT and SNEGSKA (reference sequence). This CDR3 has 14 amino acids. Trimming shortened V by 1 base and J by 0 bases, and 7 bases separated the two germline ends. The CDR3 coding sequence is TGCAGTGCTAGAGGGACAGCAGCCAAAAACATTCAGTACTTC. Its translation: CSARGTAAKNIQYF.

This clonotype showed up many times. J is TRBJ2-7 and V is TRBV20-1; 10 nucleotides align to TRBD2. The CDR3 runs 15 residues. V dropped 6 bases and J dropped 5; count of bases not matched to a gene: 13. The germline gives CDR1 DFQATT, CDR2 SNEGSKA (reference sequence). CDR3 amino acids: CSALSVLAGEHEQYF. The CDR3, as DNA: TGCAGTGCCCTGTCGGTTCTAGCGGGGGAACACGAGCAGTACTTC.

V gene TRBV19 combines with J gene TRBJ1-6; 8 bases align to TRBD1. This CDR3 region has 14 residues. The J segment lost 6 bases and the V segment lost 5 bases, leaving 3 bases of the junction unmatched. Per germline, CDR1 LNHDA and CDR2 SQIVND (reference sequence). Written as DNA, the CDR3 is TGTGCCAGTAGTGGTGGGACAGGTAATTCACCCCTCCACTTT. As protein: CASSGGTGNSPLHF.

The V call is TRBV13, the J call TRBJ1-1; 11 bases map to TRBD1. J was trimmed by 5 bases and V by 5 bases; bases with no gene match: 7. In germline, CDR1 is PRHDT, CDR2 FYEKMQ (reference sequence). CDR3 length: 15 residues. The CDR3 reads CASSGLGQGVTEAFF. In DNA form, the CDR3 reads TGTGCCAGCAGCGGATTGGGACAGGGGGTGACTGAAGCTTTCTTT.

This clonotype was picked up a small number of times. The rearrangement links TRBV6-1 to TRBJ1-1, with 7 bases lining up with TRBD1. V lost 10 bases to trimming and J lost 0 bases; unmatched junction nucleotides: 8. CDR1 is MNHNS and CDR2 is SASEGT in the germline V gene. The CDR3 has 14 residues. The CDR3 DNA sequence: TGTGCCACCAACCGGGACAGAATGAACACTGAAGCTTTCTTT. Its protein is CATNRDRMNTEAFF.

This clonotype was picked up many times. The genes are TRBV20-1 and TRBJ1-1, with D tentatively TRBD1 (5 bases). Germline V lookup: CDR1 DFQATT, CDR2 SNEGSKA (reference sequence). The V end lost 7 bases, the J end lost 5 bases, and 26 bases lay between the germline ends. CDR3 length: 16 amino acids. CDR3 sequence: CSGLRAGVTFRTEAFF. As DNA, the CDR3 is TGCAGTGGCCTAAGGGCGGGGGTCACCTTTAGGACTGAAGCTTTCTTT.

This clonotype was picked up many times. The rearrangement joins TRBV11-2 to TRBJ2-7; 10 bases line up with TRBD2. J lost 6 bases, V lost 5 bases, and 7 bases had no gene match. There are 14 residues in the CDR3. CDR1 SGHAT and CDR2 FQNNGV come from the germline V gene. CDR3 DNA sequence: TGTGCCAGCAGCCAACCGGGACTAGCGATCGAGCAGTACTTC. Its protein product is CASSQPGLAIEQYF.

V usage is TRBV7-9 and J usage is TRBJ2-7, with D perhaps matching TRBD2 (6 bases). Trimming shortened V by 5 bases and J by 6 bases, and 11 bases separated the two germline ends. Germline lookup yields CDR1 SEHNR and CDR2 FQNEAQ (reference sequence). The CDR3 loop spans 12 amino acids. Here the CDR3 DNA reads TGTGCCAGCAGCATCCGGGAGTTCGAGCAGTACTTC. Translating it yields CASSIREFEQYF. The variable domain in full, completed from reference TRBV7-9 and TRBJ2-7, reads DTGVSQNPRHKITKRGQNVTFRCDPISEHNRLYWYRQTLGQGPEFLTYFQNEAQLEKSRLLSDRFSAERPKGSFSTLEIQRTEQGDSAMYLCASSIREFEQYFGPGTRLTVT.

The table lists this clonotype with a few counts. The chain employs TRBV6-5 and TRBJ2-1; D is possibly TRBD2 (5 bases). The CDR3 is 13 amino acids. Trimming stripped 2 bases from V and 7 bases from J, with 9 bases between. Germline CDR1 and CDR2: MNHEY and SVGAGI. Here the CDR3 DNA reads TGTGCCAGCAGTTACGGGGAGCTGAATGAGCAGTTCTTC. Its translation is CASSYGELNEQFF.

This clonotype was picked up a small number of times. This chain links TRBV9 with TRBJ2-5, with TRBD2 matching over 12 bases. The germline CDR1 and CDR2 sequences are SGDLS and YYNGEE. V gave up 0 bases and J gave up 5 bases; unmatched junction bases: 8. The CDR3 sequence is 17 residues long. Here the CDR3 reads CASSVGPMTSGGETQYF. The CDR3 coding sequence is TGTGCCAGCAGCGTAGGCCCGATGACTAGCGGGGGTGAGACCCAGTACTTC.

This clonotype was detected ten times or more. The chain employs TRBV3-1 and TRBJ2-5, with D perhaps TRBD2 (6 bases). Germline lookup yields CDR1 LGHDT and CDR2 YNNKEL (reference sequence). The CDR3 is made up of 12 amino acids. The V gene lost 7 bases and the J gene lost 7 bases, with 13 bases spanning the gap. The CDR3 DNA sequence: TGTGCCAGCACCCTACTGGGGGGGACCCAGTACTTC. Residues: CASTLLGGTQYF.

This chain uses TRBV4-1 with TRBJ1-5; D is undetermined. The CDR3 has 17 amino acids. Germline V lookup: CDR1 MGHRA, CDR2 YSYEKL. V shed 0 bases and J shed 3 bases, with 15 bases lying between them. CDR3 loop: CASSQDLGSPYNQPQHF. DNA of the CDR3: TGCGCCAGCAGCCAAGATCTGGGCAGCCCCTACAATCAGCCCCAGCATTTT.

In its sample, this clonotype was seen many times. The gene calls are TRBV28 and TRBJ2-1; D gene unclear. CDR3 length: 14 residues. Germline V gene sequence: CDR1 MDHEN, CDR2 SYDVKM. The V end was cut by 3 bases, the J end by 6 bases, with 12 bases between. The CDR3 loop reads CASSLAAGSNEQFF. The CDR3 coding sequence is TGTGCCAGCAGTTTGGCGGCAGGATCCAATGAGCAGTTCTTC.

This clonotype was picked up many times. V and J are TRBV6-1 and TRBJ2-3; tentatively, D is TRBD1 (6 bases). CDR3 length: 15 residues. V lost 6 bases to trimming and J lost 2 bases, with 15 bases between them. The germline CDR1 and CDR2 sequences are MNHNS and SASEGT. CDR3 in amino acids: CASSSGQPNTDTQYF. CDR3 coding DNA: TGTGCCAGCAGCTCCGGACAGCCAAACACAGATACGCAGTATTTT.

This clonotype has a count of ten or more. The chain links TRBV30 to TRBJ2-7, with 7 bases aligning to TRBD1. V dropped 3 bases and J dropped 6; count of bases not matched to a gene: 8. Germline CDR1 is GTSNPN and CDR2 is SVGIG (reference sequence). CDR3 size: 13 residues. The CDR3: CAWSSTGASEQYF. CDR3 in DNA: TGTGCCTGGAGCTCCACAGGGGCGAGCGAGCAGTACTTC.

There are a few counts of this clonotype. A much larger clone is a single base away; this may be a read error. DNA of the CDR3: TGTGTCTGGAGATACCCAGAAGCTTTCTTT. Translated, it gives CVWRYPEAFF. This chain links TRBV30 with TRBJ1-1; unclear D gene. The CDR3 is 10 amino acids. Germline loops: CDR1 GTSNPN, CDR2 SVGIG (reference sequence).

The CDR3 nucleotides are TGCAGTGCTAGAACCGGGACAGGGGTGCACACTGAAGCTTTCTTT. It codes for CSARTGTGVHTEAFF. The V gene is TRBV20-1, the J gene TRBJ1-1, with TRBD1 matching over 10 bases. The J segment lost 3 bases and the V segment lost 2 bases, leaving 6 bases of the junction unmatched. The V gene's germline CDR1 is DFQATT and CDR2 SNEGSKA (reference sequence). CDR3 length: 15 residues.

The table lists this clonotype with many counts. The gene calls are TRBV28 and TRBJ1-1, with D tentatively TRBD1 (6 bases). CDR3 length: 14 residues. V was pared by 6 bases and J by 1 base, with 12 bases between. Germline CDR1 MDHEN, CDR2 SYDVKM. The CDR3 region is CASRGRGANTEAFF. As DNA, the CDR3 is TGTGCCAGCAGGGGGCGGGGGGCGAACACTGAAGCTTTCTTT.

The count of this clonotype is one. The chain has TRBV24-1 and TRBJ1-2; no reliable D call. V gave up 7 bases and J gave up 10 bases, with 15 bases separating them. CDR1 is KGHDR, CDR2 SFDVKD, per germline. The CDR3 extends over 12 amino acids. CDR3 nucleotide sequence: TGTGCCACCAGCGACCTAGGCCGGCTCTACACCTTC. This encodes CATSDLGRLYTF.

V usage is TRBV13 and J usage is TRBJ1-3; no clear D. Germline V gives CDR1 PRHDT, CDR2 FYEKMQ (reference sequence). This CDR3 comprises 12 residues. The ends were cut back, 2 bases at V and 4 bases at J, with 3 bases in the middle. CDR3 coding DNA: TGTGCCAGCAGCTTAAGGGGAAACACCATATATTTT. Translating gives CASSLRGNTIYF.

V gene TRBV30 combines with J gene TRBJ1-6, with a tentative D call TRBD1 (5 bases). The CDR3 length is 11 residues. Trimming shortened V by 1 base and J by 13 bases, and 8 bases separated the two germline ends. Looked up from germline, CDR1 is GTSNPN and CDR2 is SVGIG (reference sequence). CDR3 bases: TGTGCCTGGAGTGGGGGCGGGCCCCTCCACTTT. Translated: CAWSGGGPLHF.